This T cell receptor beta chain appears in the sequencing data of a study of T cell responses to AZD1222 COVID-19 vaccine. Study-wide results and limits: Clonal diversity may have been underestimated, and the donors were mostly white British, with more females than males.

With regard to this clone: Its antigen is not identified.

The germline V gene has CDR1 MNHEY and CDR2 SMNVEV (reference sequence). V gave up 0 bases and J gave up 11 bases; unmatched junction bases: 16. This CDR3 spans 17 amino acids. Assay used: immunoSEQ multiplex PCR; TCRdb lists only in-frame clones, some missing. The table shows approximately 150,000 clones, with under 95% occurring only once. The material was peripheral blood, obtained 28 days after the second AZD1222 dose. V usage is TRBV27 and J usage is TRBJ1-1; 9 nucleotides agree with TRBD1. This receptor was identified in an adult who received the AZD1222 COVID-19 vaccine. The CDR3: CASSLSGTGIFEVRAFF. The CDR3 bases are TGTGCCAGCAGTTTATCCGGGACAGGGATCTTTGAGGTTAGGGCTTTCTTT.